The clone carrying this T cell receptor beta chain was counted a few times. The antigen remains unidentified. MiXCR, applied by TCRdb to the 5' RACE reads, yields one record per CDR3 protein. Of approximately 330,000 distinct CDR3 sequences in the sample, 4.1% were seen once. This entry is derived from a study of T cells after yellow fever vaccination. Notes on the study in general: Most primary-vaccination clones reappeared after the booster (approximately 95% CD4, about 87% CD8).

The CDR3 consists of 17 residues. J was trimmed by 6 bases and V by 3 bases; bases with no gene match: 11. Germline loops: CDR1 LNHNV, CDR2 YYDKDF (reference sequence). This clonotype was obtained from a man between 18 and 35 years old who received the YFV17D yellow fever vaccine. Sequenced here: PBMCs, sampled 5 days after the yellow fever booster vaccination. This chain connects TRBV15 to TRBJ2-3; 11 nucleotides agree with TRBD2. The DNA for the CDR3 is TGTGCCACCAGCAGGCTAACTAGCGGGGGCGACTGGGATACGCAGTATTTT. This sequence encodes CATSRLTSGGDWDTQYF.